The 10 T cell receptor beta chains listed next were all sequenced from one sample in a study of T cell changes during pregnancy in multiple sclerosis. Generated by immunoSEQ multiplex PCR, the TCRdb table keeps only in-frame clones and is missing some. This sample has 40,000 to 45,000 clones, with 80% to 95% found just once. The material sequenced was CD4+ T cells from peripheral blood mononuclear cells, taken in the third trimester of pregnancy. The origin of the receptors is a female donor with multiple sclerosis, enrolled in a pregnancy study.

In nucleotides, the CDR3 is TGTGCCAGCAGCTCGGGACTAAAGTCGGAGTTCTTC. This sequence encodes CASSSGLKSEFF. The chain links TRBV6-5 to TRBJ2-1, with TRBD2 matching 7 bases. Germline-derived CDR1 and CDR2 are MNHEY and SVGAGI. Trimming at V came to 6 bases and at J to 14 bases, leaving 10 bases not matched to a gene. This CDR3 is built from 12 residues.

The chain links TRBV25-1 to TRBJ1-4; D ambiguous. The CDR3 loop spans 15 amino acids. In germline, CDR1 is MGHDK, CDR2 SYGVNS. V lost 4 bases, J lost 4 bases, and 13 bases lay in between. The CDR3 reads CASSAHGGLNEKLFF. The DNA for the CDR3 is TGTGCCAGCAGTGCCCACGGCGGACTTAATGAAAAACTGTTTTTT.

The chain employs TRBV7-2 and TRBJ2-2; TRBD1 agrees at 9 bases. This CDR3 region has 15 residues. V dropped 3 bases and J dropped 6; count of bases not matched to a gene: 5. The germline gives CDR1 SGHTA, CDR2 FQGNSA. Here the CDR3 DNA reads TGTGCCAGCAGCTTGGGACAGGGTAGGGCCGGGGAGCTGTTTTTT. As protein: CASSLGQGRAGELFF.

The V call is TRBV28, the J call TRBJ2-7, with D perhaps TRBD1 (6 bases). V lost 8 bases and J 4 bases, leaving 9 bases between the germline ends. Germline V gene sequence: CDR1 MDHEN, CDR2 SYDVKM. The CDR3 is 11 amino acids. CDR3 region: CASGTFYEQYF. CDR3 nucleotides: TGTGCCAGCGGGACATTTTACGAGCAGTACTTC.

This rearrangement joins TRBV6-5 to TRBJ2-5; no definite D call. CDR1 is MNHEY and CDR2 is SVGAGI in the germline V gene. Trimming left V 6 bases short and J 5 bases short, with 13 bases between. The CDR3 totals 13 residues. CDR3 nucleotides: TGTGCCAGCAGAGCAAAGATGAGGGAGACCCAGTACTTC. Protein sequence: CASRAKMRETQYF.

The V call is TRBV2, the J call TRBJ2-7; a possible D gene is TRBD1 (5 bases). V was clipped by 3 bases and J by 5 bases, with 14 bases between them. Germline CDR1 and CDR2: SNHLY and FYNNEI. CDR3 length: 14 residues. CDR3 sequence: CASSDQGMSHEQYF. The DNA of the CDR3 is TGTGCCAGCAGTGATCAGGGTATGTCCCACGAGCAGTACTTC.

This chain links TRBV4-3 with TRBJ2-3; tentative D call: TRBD1 (6 bases). The germline V gene encodes CDR1 LGHNA and CDR2 YSLEER. With 0 bases removed from V and 1 base from J, the gap between germline ends came to 14 bases. CDR3 length: 17 amino acids. The CDR3 loop is CASSQELGGIGTDTQYF. The CDR3 coding sequence is TGCGCCAGCAGCCAAGAATTAGGGGGTATAGGCACAGATACGCAGTATTTT.

The rearrangement links TRBV7-9 to TRBJ1-1, with 8 bases aligning to TRBD1. The CDR3 totals 15 residues. The trim removed 1 base at V and 4 bases at J, leaving 5 bases unmatched. Germline loops: CDR1 SEHNR, CDR2 FQNEAQ (reference sequence). CDR3 region: CASSLGQGPGTEAFF. The CDR3 nucleotides are TGTGCCAGCAGCTTAGGACAGGGGCCCGGCACTGAAGCTTTCTTT.

The V call is TRBV14, the J call TRBJ2-3; 9 positions match TRBD1. Germline trimming cut 5 bases from V and 0 bases from J; bases unmatched to any gene: 6. Looked up from germline, CDR1 is SGHDN and CDR2 is FVKESK. The CDR3 spans 16 residues. The CDR3: CASSKRDRASTDTQYF. The CDR3 DNA follows: TGTGCCAGCAGCAAACGGGACAGGGCTAGCACAGATACGCAGTATTTT.

DNA of the CDR3: TGTGCCAGCAGCTCCCTGTTCACAGATACGCAGTATTTT. Its translation: CASSSLFTDTQYF. The genes are TRBV7-2 and TRBJ2-3; D is uncertain. This CDR3 has 13 residues. Germline V gene data show CDR1 as SGHTA and CDR2 as FQGNSA. V was trimmed by 4 bases and J by 2 bases, leaving 7 bases between them.